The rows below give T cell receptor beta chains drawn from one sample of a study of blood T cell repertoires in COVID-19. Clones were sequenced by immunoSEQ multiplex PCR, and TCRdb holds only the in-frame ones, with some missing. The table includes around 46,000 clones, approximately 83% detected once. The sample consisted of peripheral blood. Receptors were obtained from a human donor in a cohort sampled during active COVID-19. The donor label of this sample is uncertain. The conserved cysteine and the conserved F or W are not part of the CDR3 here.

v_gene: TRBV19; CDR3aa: ASSVTGSGQGDIQY
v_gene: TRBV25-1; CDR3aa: ASSEPGVRSGNTIY
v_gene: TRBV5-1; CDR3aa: ASSTYGGGTTRGNSPLH
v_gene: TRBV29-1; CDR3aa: SVTGSYEQY
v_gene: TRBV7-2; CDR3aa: ASSSGAGNQPQH
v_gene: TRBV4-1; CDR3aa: ASSQESGGLSTDTQY
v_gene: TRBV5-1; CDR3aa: ASSSRPGLREQY
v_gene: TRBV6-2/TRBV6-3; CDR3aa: ASSYGAGVADTQY
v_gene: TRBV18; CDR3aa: ASSPSYNEQF
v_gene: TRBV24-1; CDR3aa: ATGDTKGETQY
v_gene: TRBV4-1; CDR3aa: ASSQTQGSDTQY
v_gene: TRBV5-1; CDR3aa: ASSLDPQRRETQY
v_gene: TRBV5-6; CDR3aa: ASSSEQGTRETQY
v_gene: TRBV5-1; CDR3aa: ASSDGGSGNTIY
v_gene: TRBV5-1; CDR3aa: ASSVGTSATSTDTQY
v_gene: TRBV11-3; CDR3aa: ASSLYSGGNYEQY
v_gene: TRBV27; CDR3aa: ASSSPHSGNTIY
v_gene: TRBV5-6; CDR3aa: ASSLGGEAF
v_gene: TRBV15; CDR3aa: ATSRELAGTGELF
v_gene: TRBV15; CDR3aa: ATSRDRPSGGETQY
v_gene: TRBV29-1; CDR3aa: SAITPGQGYEQY
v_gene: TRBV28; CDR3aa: ASETGTGDSPLH
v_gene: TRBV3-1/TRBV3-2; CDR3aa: ASSEAGTRTDTQY
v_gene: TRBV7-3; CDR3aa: ASSPPPPPSGANVLT
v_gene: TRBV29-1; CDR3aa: SVEDRQGKFGKLF
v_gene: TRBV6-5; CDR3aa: ASSLGQFVQPQH
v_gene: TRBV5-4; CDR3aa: ASSVSDRADTQY
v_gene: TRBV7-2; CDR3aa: ASSFPDSPLH
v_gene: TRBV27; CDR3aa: ASSLTGLSQETQY
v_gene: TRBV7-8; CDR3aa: ASSSGGELF
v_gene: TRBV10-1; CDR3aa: ASSTGTGGWSYEQY
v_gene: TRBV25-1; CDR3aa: ASSDQTLRTGRETQY
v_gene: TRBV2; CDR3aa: ASSAPWTGDQPQH
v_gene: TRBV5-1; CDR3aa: ASSPGQGSTDTQY
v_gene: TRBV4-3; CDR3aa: ASSQDRDRVYEQY
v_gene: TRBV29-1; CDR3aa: SAREGAGELF
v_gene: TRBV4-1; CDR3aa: ASSQDTGGSYNEQF
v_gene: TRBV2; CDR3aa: ASSDVGGGAVDTQY
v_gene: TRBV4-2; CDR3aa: ASSQWDRDNEQF
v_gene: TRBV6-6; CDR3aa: ASSWTGRDTEAF
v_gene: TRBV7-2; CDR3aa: ASSLTYADTQY
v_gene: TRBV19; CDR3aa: ASSMQEAWAPSRDTGELF
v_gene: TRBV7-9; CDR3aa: ASSGSAEQY
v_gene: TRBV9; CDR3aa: ASSPTANTGELF
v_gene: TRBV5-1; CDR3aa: ASSSDRDTEAF
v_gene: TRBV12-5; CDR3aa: ASGLQMNTEAF
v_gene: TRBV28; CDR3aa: ASSFGRGRGTEAF
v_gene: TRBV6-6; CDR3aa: ASSVRREGEKLF
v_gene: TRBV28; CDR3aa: ASSSPGLRYEQY
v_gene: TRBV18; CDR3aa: ASSSTGVPQQY
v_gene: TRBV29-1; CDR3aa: SIRTGGNEQF
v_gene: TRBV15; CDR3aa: ATSLNRDIYNEQF
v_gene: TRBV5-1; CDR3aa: ASSLVQYTEAF
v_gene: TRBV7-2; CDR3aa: ASTHDSADTQY
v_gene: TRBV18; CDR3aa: ASSPSVLTTNEKLF